This TCR beta chain was identified during a study of beta chain features in type 1 diabetes. Turning to this clone: Its target is not known.

Of the isolated RNA, all was reverse transcribed, and so the sequenced material was expressed TCRB transcripts. Assay: immunoSEQ multiplex PCR; the TCRdb copy retains only in-frame clones and omits some. There are some 200,000 clones in the sample; roughly 16% occur only once, and about 0.092% lies in the top ten. Notes on the study in general: Moderately but significantly shorter TCRB CDR3s were found in Type 1 diabetes patients in all four CD4+ subsets. Reads derived from cDNA could over-represent cells showing high TCR expression.

This receptor was identified in a man younger than 45 with type 1 diabetes. The sample consisted of naive CD4+ T cells from blood.

The CDR3 nucleotides are TGTGCCAGTAGTATTCTTCCAGCGGGAGGGATTGAGCAGTTCTTC. Amino acids: CASSILPAGGIEQFF. The gene calls are TRBV19 and TRBJ2-1, with 10 bases matching TRBD2. Germline CDR1 reads LNHDA; CDR2 reads SQIVND (reference sequence). Unmatched junction bases numbered 8, after V lost 3 bases and J lost 9 bases. CDR3 length: 15 amino acids.